One sample yielded the 2 T cell receptor beta chains listed below, sequenced in a study of vaccination effects on CD4 cells after COVID-19. The antigens these receptors bind are not known. After expansion with viral peptide pools in the ViraFEST assay, antigen-specific CD4+ T cells were sequenced. Cells that had been cultured for 10 days were the source of isolated CD4+ T cells. In the vaccine recipients, nucleocapsid antibodies were negative and there was no prior SARS-CoV-2 infection. Produced via immunoSEQ multiplex PCR; TCRdb's table is partial and in-frame only. In the table there are about 27,000 clones, around 70% of which are singletons. Sequencing was performed on CD4+ T cells from PBMCs cultured with SARS-CoV-2 spike peptides, taken before COVID-19 vaccination. The receptors stem from a human donor who received a COVID-19 vaccine.

The V and J genes are TRBV20-1 and TRBJ2-3; 7 nucleotides align to TRBD1. The length of the CDR3 is 14 residues. From germline, CDR1 is DFQATT and CDR2 SNEGSKA (reference sequence). The trim removed 3 bases at V and 4 bases at J, leaving 7 bases unmatched. The DNA of the CDR3 is TGCAGTGCTAGTGGCGTAGGGGGCCCAGATACGCAGTATTTT. As protein: CSASGVGGPDTQYF.

V is TRBV5-1 and J is TRBJ1-1; possibly TRBD1 for D (5 bases). V dropped 7 bases and J dropped 0 bases, with 13 bases sitting between them. From germline, CDR1 is SGHRS and CDR2 YFSETQ. The CDR3 extends over 14 amino acids. CDR3 sequence (DNA): TGCGCCAGCGGGGATGGGGGGGTGAACACTGAAGCTTTCTTT. Translated, it gives CASGDGGVNTEAFF.